This is a list of T cell receptor beta chains from one sample in a study of blood T cell repertoires in COVID-19. Sequencing was performed with immunoSEQ multiplex PCR; in TCRdb, only in-frame clones are kept and a portion is missing. The table has 9,500 to 15,000 clones, over 75% seen once; the top ten hold 35% to 55%. The source material was peripheral blood. These receptor sequences come from a man at least 80 years old with acute or convalescent COVID-19. Each CDR3 is given without its conserved first and last residue. Each record gives: CDR3 length, J gene, V gene, CDR3 protein.

13 TRBJ1-6 TRBV18 ASSPAGQRNSPLH
13 TRBJ2-2 TRBV19 ASIGQGRDTGELF
11 TRBJ1-1 TRBV7-3 ASSLSGNTEAF
12 TRBJ2-3 TRBV4-3 ASSQDRAGATQY
11 TRBJ1-2 TRBV27 ASSMAGNYGYT
15 TRBJ1-1 TRBV7-2 ASSLRQGTHLNTEAF
13 TRBJ2-7 TRBV4-2 ASSQAGGQTYEQY
15 TRBJ1-6 TRBV6-6 ASSLHTRQGSKPPLH
11 TRBJ1-1 TRBV19 ASSTTGNTEAF
11 TRBJ1-1 TRBV19 AGRHTGNTEAF
13 TRBJ1-6 TRBV7-9 ASSRDFEGNSPLH
16 TRBJ2-2 TRBV5-8 ASTPGTGDPEWTGELF
12 TRBJ1-2 TRBV2 ATQSQGLGGGYT
13 TRBJ1-1 TRBV18 ASSQQGALNTEAF
13 TRBJ1-1 TRBV6-5 ASPGQGAGNTEAF
15 TRBJ2-1 TRBV5-4 ASSLASGGVQYNEQF
10 TRBJ1-2 TRBV2 ASRYDRDGYT
12 TRBJ2-7 TRBV6-1 ASSEDNYYDKQY
11 TRBJ1-5 TRBV24-1 ATSIREDQPQH
11 TRBJ1-1 TRBV29-1 SGQQGWATEAF
15 TRBJ2-1 TRBV6-1 ASSDIPTGGRSGEQF
11 TRBJ2-5 TRBV12-3/TRBV12-4 ASRPQGAGAQY
14 TRBJ1-5 TRBV12-5 ASGPVTTGRNQPQH
14 TRBJ2-1 TRBV5-5 ASSLEGSGRYNEQF
14 TRBJ1-5 TRBV28 ASSPSEGNSNQPQH
12 TRBJ2-7 TRBV3-1/TRBV3-2 ASSHQGVTYEQY
12 TRBJ2-5 TRBV5-4 ASSLASGLETQY
12 TRBJ1-3 TRBV7-9 ATEDRFGGNTIY
12 TRBJ1-5 TRBV9 ASSVGTDHQPQH
16 TRBJ2-2 TRBV7-9 ASSLASGRDQGAGELF
13 TRBJ2-2 TRBV10-3 AIREGQGYTGELF
11 TRBJ1-2 TRBV14 ASSQERTGGYT
11 TRBJ1-2 TRBV6-2/TRBV6-3 ASSPTENYGYT
12 TRBJ2-3 TRBV2 ASSRAGGLDTQY
10 TRBJ1-2 TRBV3-1/TRBV3-2 ASQGSNYGYT